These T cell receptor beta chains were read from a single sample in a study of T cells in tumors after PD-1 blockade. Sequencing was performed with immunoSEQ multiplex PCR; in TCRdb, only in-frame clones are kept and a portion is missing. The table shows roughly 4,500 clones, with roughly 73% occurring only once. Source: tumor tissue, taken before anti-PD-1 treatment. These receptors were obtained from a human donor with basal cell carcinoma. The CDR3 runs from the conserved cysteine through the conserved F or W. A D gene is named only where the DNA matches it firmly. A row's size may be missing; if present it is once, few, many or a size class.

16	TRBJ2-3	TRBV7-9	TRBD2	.	CASSRGVAGASNTQYF	TGTGCCAGCAGCCGGGGGGTAGCGGGGGCGAGCAATACGCAGTATTTT
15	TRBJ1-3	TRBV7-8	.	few	CASIIDRSSGNTIYF	TGTGCCAGCATCATCGACAGGTCCTCTGGAAACACCATATATTTT
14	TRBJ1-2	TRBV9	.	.	CASSVGRESGGYTF	TGTGCCAGCAGCGTAGGTAGGGAAAGTGGTGGCTACACCTTC
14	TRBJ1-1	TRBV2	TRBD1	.	CASKRVAGGTEAFF	TGTGCCAGCAAAAGGGTCGCAGGGGGCACTGAAGCTTTCTTT
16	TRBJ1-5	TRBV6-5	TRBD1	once	CASSSGQGQSGQPQHF	TGTGCCAGCAGTTCTGGACAGGGACAATCGGGGCAGCCCCAGCATTTT
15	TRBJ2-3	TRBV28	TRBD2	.	CASRGQRGGWDTQYF	TGTGCCAGCAGGGGACAGCGGGGGGGCTGGGATACGCAGTATTTT
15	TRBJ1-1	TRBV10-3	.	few	CAISESRTLNTEAFF	TGTGCCATCAGTGAGTCCCGGACACTGAACACTGAAGCTTTCTTT
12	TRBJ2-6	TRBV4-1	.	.	CASSQDQNVLTF	TGCGCCAGCAGCCAAGATCAAAACGTCCTGACTTTC
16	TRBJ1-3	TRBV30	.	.	CAWSVLDGNSGNTIYF	TGTGCCTGGAGTGTACTCGACGGTAACTCTGGAAACACCATATATTTT
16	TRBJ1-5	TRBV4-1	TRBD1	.	CASSHLQGAEGQPQHF	TGCGCCAGCAGCCATCTACAGGGGGCTGAGGGTCAGCCCCAGCATTTT
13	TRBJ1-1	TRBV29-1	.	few	CSCQQTSSTEAFF	TGCAGCTGCCAACAGACCTCCTCCACTGAAGCTTTCTTT
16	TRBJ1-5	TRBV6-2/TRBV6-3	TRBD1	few	CASSSDRGQGNQPQHF	TGTGCCAGCAGTTCGGACAGGGGGCAAGGCAATCAGCCCCAGCATTTT
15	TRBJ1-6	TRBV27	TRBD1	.	CASSGTGTGDFTLHF	TGTGCCAGCAGTGGGACCGGGACAGGGGACTTCACCCTCCACTTT
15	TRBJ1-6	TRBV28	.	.	CASSLPAGQGSPLHF	TGTGCCAGCAGTCTCCCAGCGGGGCAGGGTTCACCCCTCCACTTT
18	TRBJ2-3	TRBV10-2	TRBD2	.	CASSPGLAGKQHTDTQYF	TGCGCCAGCAGCCCGGGACTAGCGGGGAAACAGCACACAGATACGCAGTATTTT
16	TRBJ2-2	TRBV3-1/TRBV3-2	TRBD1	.	CASSPQGLANTGELFF	TGTGCCAGCAGCCCACAGGGGTTAGCGAACACCGGGGAGCTGTTTTTT
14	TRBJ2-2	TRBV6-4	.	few	CASRLRVNTGELFF	TGTGCCAGCAGGCTGAGGGTTAACACCGGGGAGCTGTTTTTT
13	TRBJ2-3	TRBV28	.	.	CASSSMRADTQYF	TGTGCCAGCAGTTCCATGCGGGCCGATACGCAGTATTTT
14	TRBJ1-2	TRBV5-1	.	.	CASSSPTGRYGYTF	TGCGCCAGCAGCTCCCCCACAGGACGGTATGGCTACACCTTC
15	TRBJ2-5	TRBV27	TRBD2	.	CASSFLAGGQETQYF	TGTGCCAGCAGTTTTCTAGCGGGGGGACAAGAGACCCAGTACTTC
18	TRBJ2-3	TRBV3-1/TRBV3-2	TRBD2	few	CASSQYPTSGLSTDTQYF	TGTGCCAGCAGCCAATACCCGACTAGCGGGCTTAGCACAGATACGCAGTATTTT
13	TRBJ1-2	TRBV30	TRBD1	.	CAWNILTGDGYTF	TGTGCCTGGAATATTTTGACAGGGGATGGCTACACCTTC
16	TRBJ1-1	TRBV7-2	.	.	CASSPRTATTNTEAFF	TGTGCCAGCAGCCCGAGGACAGCCACTACGAACACTGAAGCTTTCTTT
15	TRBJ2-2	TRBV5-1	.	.	CASSLAATNTGELFF	TGCGCCAGCAGCTTAGCCGCCACCAACACCGGGGAGCTGTTTTTT
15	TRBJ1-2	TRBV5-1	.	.	CASSLARTQEGGYTF	TGCGCCAGCAGTCTAGCCAGGACACAAGAGGGTGGCTACACCTTC
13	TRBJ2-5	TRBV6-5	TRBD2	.	CASRSGGIETQYF	TGTGCCAGCAGGTCCGGGGGGATCGAGACCCAGTACTTC
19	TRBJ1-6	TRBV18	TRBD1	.	CASSPLPGQGSSYNSPLHF	TGTGCCAGCTCACCACTACCGGGACAGGGGAGCTCCTATAATTCACCCCTCCACTTT
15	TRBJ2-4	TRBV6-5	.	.	CASRAGSVAKNIQYF	TGTGCCAGCAGGGCGGGCAGCGTAGCCAAAAACATTCAGTACTTC
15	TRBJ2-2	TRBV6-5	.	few	CASEREDTLSGELFF	TGTGCCAGCGAAAGGGAGGACACCTTATCTGGGGAGCTGTTTTTT
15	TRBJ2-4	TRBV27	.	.	CASSPFPVAKNIQYF	TGTGCCAGCAGTCCCTTCCCTGTAGCCAAAAACATTCAGTACTTC
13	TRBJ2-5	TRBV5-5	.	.	CASTRVYGETQYF	TGTGCCAGCACCAGGGTATATGGGGAGACCCAGTACTTC
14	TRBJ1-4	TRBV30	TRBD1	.	CAWRGQGFNEKLFF	TGTGCCTGGAGGGGACAGGGATTTAATGAAAAACTGTTTTTT
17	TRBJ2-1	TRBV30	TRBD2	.	CAWSRASGGASYNEQFF	TGTGCCTGGAGTCGGGCTAGCGGGGGGGCGTCCTACAATGAGCAGTTCTTC
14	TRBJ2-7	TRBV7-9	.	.	CASSLVGGSYEQYF	TGTGCCAGCAGCTTAGTCGGGGGTAGCTACGAGCAGTACTTC
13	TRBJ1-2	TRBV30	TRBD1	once	CAWSVPQGAGYTF	TGTGCCTGGAGTGTCCCCCAGGGGGCTGGCTACACCTTC
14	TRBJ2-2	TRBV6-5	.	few	CASSLGQRSGELFF	TGTGCCAGCAGCCTAGGACAGCGGAGCGGGGAGCTGTTTTTT
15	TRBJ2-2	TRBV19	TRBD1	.	CASSGQESYTGELFF	TGTGCCAGTAGTGGACAGGAGAGTTACACCGGGGAGCTGTTTTTT
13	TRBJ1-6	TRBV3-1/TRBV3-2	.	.	CASSQGDSGALHF	TGTGCCAGCAGCCAAGGGGACTCGGGGGCCCTCCACTTT
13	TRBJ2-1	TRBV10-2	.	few	CASSEIQSDEQFF	TGCGCCAGCAGTGAGATACAAAGCGATGAGCAGTTCTTC
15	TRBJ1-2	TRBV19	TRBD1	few	CASSRVQGASVGYTF	TGTGCCAGTAGTCGCGTACAGGGGGCCTCCGTTGGCTACACCTTC
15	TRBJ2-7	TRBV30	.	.	CAWSVSRGPAYEQYF	TGTGCCTGGAGTGTATCTAGGGGCCCGGCGTACGAGCAGTACTTC
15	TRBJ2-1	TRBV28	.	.	CASSFGRQGTNEQFF	TGTGCCAGCAGTTTCGGCAGGCAGGGTACCAATGAGCAGTTCTTC
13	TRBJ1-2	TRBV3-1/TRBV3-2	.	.	CASSQEALYGYTF	TGTGCCAGCAGCCAAGAAGCACTTTATGGCTACACCTTC
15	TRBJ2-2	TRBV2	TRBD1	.	CATSVGQVNTGELFF	TGTGCCACCTCGGTTGGACAGGTGAACACCGGGGAGCTGTTTTTT
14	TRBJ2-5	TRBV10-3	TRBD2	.	CAISDRRGTETQYF	TGTGCCATCAGTGACAGGCGGGGGACAGAGACCCAGTACTTC
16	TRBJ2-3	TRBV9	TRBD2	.	CASSGASGGATDTQYF	TGTGCCAGCAGCGGGGCTAGCGGGGGGGCCACAGATACGCAGTATTTT
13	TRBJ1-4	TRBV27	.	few	CASSLRWEEKLFF	TGTGCCAGCAGTTTGCGGTGGGAGGAAAAACTGTTTTTT
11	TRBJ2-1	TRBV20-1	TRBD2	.	CSATREGEQFF	TGCAGTGCTACCAGGGAGGGTGAGCAGTTCTTC
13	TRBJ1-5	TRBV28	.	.	CASSLEVMQPQHF	TGTGCCAGCAGTTTGGAGGTAATGCAGCCCCAGCATTTT
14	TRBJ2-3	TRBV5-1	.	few	CASSLPTDTDTQYF	TGCGCCAGCAGCTTGCCAACGGACACAGATACGCAGTATTTT
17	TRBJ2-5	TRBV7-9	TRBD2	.	CASSSRELAGTQETQYF	TGTGCCAGCAGCTCGCGGGAACTAGCGGGGACTCAAGAGACCCAGTACTTC
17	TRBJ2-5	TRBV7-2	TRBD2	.	CASSPGIGLATSETQYF	TGTGCCAGCAGCCCCGGGATTGGACTAGCGACATCAGAGACCCAGTACTTC
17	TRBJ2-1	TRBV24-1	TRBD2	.	CATSDATGTSGLNEQFF	TGTGCCACCAGTGATGCTACAGGGACTAGCGGACTCAATGAGCAGTTCTTC
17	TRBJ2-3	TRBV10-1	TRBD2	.	CASNTLAGGPSTDTQYF	TGCGCCAGCAACACACTAGCGGGGGGACCTAGCACAGATACGCAGTATTTT